This T cell receptor beta chain was obtained from a study of blood T cell repertoires in COVID-19. Study-level background: PBMCs, B-cell-depleted T cells, or T cells were the source of the cDNA or gDNA that made up the material.

The data were produced by immunoSEQ multiplex PCR, yet TCRdb's version contains in-frame clones alone and is incomplete. The sample yields about 220,000 clones, about 90% seen once. Germline values: CDR1 SGHTA, CDR2 FQGTGA. This CDR3 region has 17 residues. V was clipped by 1 base and J by 2 bases, with 12 bases between them. The chain uses TRBV7-3 and TRBJ2-6; no definite D call. Sequenced material: peripheral blood. The TCR was taken from a man aged 40-55 years with active or convalescent COVID-19. The CDR3 coding sequence is TGTGCCAGCAGCTTAAAGTACGCGGTAACTGGGGCCAACGTCCTGACTTTC. It is translated as CASSLKYAVTGANVLTF.